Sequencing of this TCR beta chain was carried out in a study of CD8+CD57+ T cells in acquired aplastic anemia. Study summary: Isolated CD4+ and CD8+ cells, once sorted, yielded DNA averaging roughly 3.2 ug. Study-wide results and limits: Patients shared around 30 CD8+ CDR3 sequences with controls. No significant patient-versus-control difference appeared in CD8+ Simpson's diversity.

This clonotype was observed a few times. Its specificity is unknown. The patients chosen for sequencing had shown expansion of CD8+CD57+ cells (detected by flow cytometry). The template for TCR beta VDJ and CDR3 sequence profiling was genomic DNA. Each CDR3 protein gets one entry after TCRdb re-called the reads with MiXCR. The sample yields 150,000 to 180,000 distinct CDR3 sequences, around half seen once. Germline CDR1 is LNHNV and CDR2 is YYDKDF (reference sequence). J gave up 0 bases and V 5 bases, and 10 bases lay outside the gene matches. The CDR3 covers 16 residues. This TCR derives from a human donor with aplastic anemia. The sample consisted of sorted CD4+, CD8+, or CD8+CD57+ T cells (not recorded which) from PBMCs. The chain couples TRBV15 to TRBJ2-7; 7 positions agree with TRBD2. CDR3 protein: CATSPPARESSYEQYF. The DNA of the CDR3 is TGTGCCACCAGCCCCCCGGCGCGGGAGAGCTCCTACGAGCAGTACTTC.